These 9 T cell receptor beta chains originate from one sample sequenced in a study of untreated major depressive disorder. Sequenced by immunoSEQ multiplex PCR; TCRdb stores in-frame clones only, minus some. The data show 15,000 to 25,000 clones, about 84% seen once. The sequenced sample was CD4+ T cells from PBMCs. The receptors come from a woman in her twenties or thirties in good health.

This chain joins TRBV14 and TRBJ1-1, with TRBD1 as a possible D gene (5 bases). V dropped 0 bases and J dropped 0 bases, with 11 bases sitting between them. The CDR3 is 16 residues long. Germline CDR1 and CDR2: SGHDN and FVKESK. The CDR3 loop reads CASSQDRGRVNTEAFF. DNA of the CDR3: TGTGCCAGCAGCCAAGATCGGGGCAGAGTGAACACTGAAGCTTTCTTT.

This sequence joins TRBV27 and TRBJ1-1, with 9 bases lining up with TRBD1. The CDR3 runs 14 residues. CDR1 and CDR2 from the germline V gene are MNHEY and SMNVEV (reference sequence). The V segment lost 7 bases and the J segment 3 bases; nucleotides outside the gene matches: 6. CDR3 sequence: CASTPYRGHTEAFF. The CDR3, as DNA: TGTGCCAGCACCCCTTACAGGGGGCACACTGAAGCTTTCTTT.

V usage is TRBV7-9 and J usage is TRBJ2-7; no reliable D call. The CDR3 consists of 14 residues. Trimming cost V 1 base and J 2 bases, with 9 bases left between them. Germline V lookup: CDR1 SEHNR, CDR2 FQNEAQ (reference sequence). The CDR3 coding sequence is TGTGCCAGCAGCTTAGGTAGTGCAGCCTACGAGCAGTACTTC. Its protein product is CASSLGSAAYEQYF.

The V call is TRBV5-6, the J call TRBJ2-3; 7 positions match TRBD2. This CDR3 is built from 14 residues. CDR1 SGHDT and CDR2 YYEEEE come from the germline V gene. Trimming at V came to 6 bases and at J to 1 base, leaving 5 bases not matched to a gene. The CDR3 nucleotides read TGTGCCAGCACCGCGCTAGCGGGCACAGATACGCAGTATTTT. It is translated as CASTALAGTDTQYF.

The chain links TRBV5-1 to TRBJ1-3, with a tentative D call TRBD1 (6 bases). CDR1 is SGHRS and CDR2 is YFSETQ in the germline V gene. This CDR3 has 13 residues. Trimming removed 3 bases at V and 3 bases at J, with 7 bases between. The CDR3 is CASSSDSGNTIYF. Written as DNA, the CDR3 is TGCGCCAGCAGCTCGGACAGTGGAAACACCATATATTTT.

This clone turned up a few times. The chain couples TRBV21-1 to TRBJ2-1; the D call in the table, TRBD2, was not verified against the DNA. TRBV21-1 is a recognized pseudogene. CDR3 size: 19 residues. CDR3 loop: CASSKDYLAGGSSYNEQFF. The CDR3 nucleotides read TGTGCCAGCAGCAAAGATTACCTAGCGGGAGGCAGCTCCTACAATGAGCAGTTCTTC.

The rearrangement joins TRBV28 to TRBJ1-4, with D uncertain. Trimming pared 5 bases from V and 0 bases from J, leaving 10 bases between. The CDR3 is made up of 15 amino acids. Germline V gives CDR1 MDHEN, CDR2 SYDVKM. The CDR3: CASSLQGATNEKLFF. In nucleotides, the CDR3 is TGTGCCAGCAGTCTCCAAGGAGCAACTAATGAAAAACTGTTTTTT.

In the case of this clone: This sample includes further DNA sequences coding for the same CDR3. Here the CDR3 reads CSVATATYEQYF. In DNA form, the CDR3 reads TGCAGCGTTGCGACAGCTACCTACGAGCAGTACTTC. The chain has TRBV29-1 and TRBJ2-7, with D possibly TRBD1 on 5 matching bases. Per the germline V gene, CDR1 is SQVTM and CDR2 is ANQGSEA. This CDR3 has 12 residues. The V and J ends lost 4 bases and 2 bases respectively, with 9 bases between them.

The J gene is TRBJ2-2, the V gene TRBV5-1; weak D call: TRBD1 (5 bases). Trimming removed 9 bases from V and 6 bases from J, with 18 bases in between. The germline V gene encodes CDR1 SGHRS and CDR2 YFSETQ. The CDR3 length is 14 residues. CDR3 in amino acids: CAISRGDRPGELFF. In DNA, the CDR3 is TGCGCCATCTCACGTGGAGACAGACCCGGGGAGCTGTTTTTT.